The TCR beta chain under discussion was sequenced for a study of T-cell reconstitution after alpha-beta-depleted transplantation in children. The study, taken as a whole, reports: At the one-year point after transplant, T-cell counts and TCRbeta diversity were found to come mostly from T cells that had been newly produced.

In its sample, this clonotype was seen many times. Its antigen is unknown. The V end lost 0 bases, the J end lost 2 bases, and 13 bases lay between the germline ends. The CDR3 extends over 17 amino acids. Germline V CDR1 and CDR2: MNHEY, SVGAGI. A TCRbeta library incorporating unique molecular identifiers was prepared. TCRdb reprocessed the PCR reads with MiXCR, giving one entry per CDR3 protein. There are 84,000 or so distinct CDR3 sequences in the sample; 15% to 19% occur only once, and 20% lies in the top ten. The chain links TRBV6-5 to TRBJ1-4; no clear D gene. The receptor was isolated from a male patient between 2 and 15 years old who had a stem cell transplant for acute lymphoblastic leukemia, so the T cells may come from the graft donor. The sequenced sample was PBMCs, mostly from graft donor cells, obtained 180 days after TCRalphabeta/CD19-depleted stem cell transplant. The CDR3 sequence: CASSYSSLVGTNEKLFF. The CDR3, as DNA: TGTGCCAGCAGTTACTCGAGTTTGGTCGGCACTAATGAAAAACTGTTTTTT.